One sample yielded the 21 T cell receptor beta chains listed below, sequenced in a study of T cell repertoires in cytomegalovirus infection (dated by TCRdb to the late 2010s). TCRdb names Illumina HiSeq 1500 as the instrument used. Using fastp at Q25 and MiXCR, TCRdb reprocessed the public reads and kept productive beta chains. Merged by CDR3 protein, the rows form single entries marked with the most common genes and DNA. This sample is represented by about 310,000 distinct CDR3 sequences; approximately 25% of them were singletons. More than 10% of the sample rests with the top ten. Taken with the paper, the label for treatment or condition translates to: in vitro stimulation with specific CMV peptide epitopes to enrich CMV-specific T cells. No antigens are known for them. The sequencing used cultured PBMCs, collected from culture after CMV antigen stimulation. These receptors all come from a human donor in good health (CMV status not recorded). Some clones in this sample may be carry-over from other donors' samples.

The chain employs TRBV30 and TRBJ1-2; maybe TRBD1 (5 bases). The V end lost 2 bases, the J end lost 5 bases, and 15 bases lay between the germline ends. The CDR3 has 14 amino acids. Germline V gives CDR1 GTSNPN, CDR2 SVGIG (reference sequence). CDR3 DNA sequence: TGTGCCTGGAGTTTCGGCGGGGACCGGTATGGCTACACCTTC. It specifies CAWSFGGDRYGYTF.

In its sample, this clonotype was seen many times. V usage is TRBV7-8 and J usage is TRBJ1-4; 9 nucleotides match TRBD1. Germline V gives CDR1 SGHVS, CDR2 FQNEAQ. With 4 bases clipped from V and 6 bases from J, the junction kept 3 bases outside the gene matches. The CDR3 spans 14 residues. The CDR3 DNA reads as TGTGCCAGCAGCTCCGGACAGGGGTATGAAAAACTGTTTTTT. Encoded protein: CASSSGQGYEKLFF.

V gene TRBV7-2 combines with J gene TRBJ2-1; D gene uncertain. The CDR3 runs to 11 residues. V was pared by 1 base and J by 14 bases, with 9 bases between. Germline loops: CDR1 SGHTA, CDR2 FQGNSA. The CDR3 reads CASSLVGEEFF. CDR3 DNA: TGTGCCAGCAGCTTAGTAGGCGAGGAGTTCTTC.

This clonotype appeared a few times. This chain links TRBV27 with TRBJ1-5; TRBD1 might be the D (6 bases). V gave up 5 bases and J gave up 3 bases, with 23 bases separating them. CDR3 length equals 18 residues. The germline gives CDR1 MNHEY, CDR2 SMNVEV (reference sequence). In DNA, the CDR3 is TGTGCCAGCAGTCCTCAGGGGAGAGGGCTTTGGAACAATCAGCCCCAGCATTTT. Protein product: CASSPQGRGLWNNQPQHF.

There are many counts of this clonotype. The chain couples TRBV29-1 to TRBJ2-5, with D perhaps given as TRBD1 or TRBD2 (6 bases each). The CDR3 extends over 14 amino acids. V dropped 6 bases and J dropped 7 bases, with 21 bases sitting between them. CDR1 is SQVTM, CDR2 ANQGSEA, per germline. The CDR3 coding sequence is TGCAGCGTCGGGGGCGGGGCTGGGGGTGCGACCCAGTACTTC. As protein: CSVGGGAGGATQYF. Based on the CDR3 plus reference TRBV29-1 and TRBJ2-5, the full variable domain is SAVISQKPSRDICQRGTSLTIQCQVDSQVTMMFWYRQQPGQSLTLIATANQGSEATYESGFVIDKFPISRPNLTFSTLTVSNMSPEDSSIYLCSVGGGAGGATQYFGPGTRLLVL.

The chain uses TRBV27 and TRBJ2-3, with unresolved D. The CDR3 extends over 15 amino acids. CDR1 and CDR2 (germline): MNHEY, SMNVEV (reference sequence). V lost 7 bases and J 5 bases, leaving 19 bases between the germline ends. The chain's CDR3 is CASNRVRTALDTQYF. The DNA for the CDR3 is TGTGCCAGCAATCGGGTCCGCACAGCTCTAGATACGCAGTATTTT.

This sequence joins TRBV7-2 and TRBJ1-2; tentatively, D is TRBD1 (5 bases). Trimming took off 0 bases at V and 6 bases at J, with 8 bases between the two ends. Germline CDR1 SGHTA, CDR2 FQGNSA. The CDR3 is made up of 13 amino acids. This chain's CDR3 is CASSLAGQNGYTF. The CDR3 DNA reads TGTGCCAGCAGCTTAGCGGGGCAGAATGGCTACACCTTC.

Ten or more counts support this clonotype. The rearrangement uses TRBV7-2 and TRBJ2-4; weak D call: TRBD2 (6 bases). Between the trimmed V and J ends, which lost 5 bases and 0 bases, there was a span of 8 bases. The CDR3 loop spans 14 amino acids. Germline values: CDR1 SGHTA, CDR2 FQGNSA. The CDR3 DNA follows: TGTGCCAGCAGCACGGGACTAGCCAAAAACATTCAGTACTTC. Translation: CASSTGLAKNIQYF.

V and J are TRBV9 and TRBJ2-1, with TRBD2 matching 11 bases. The CDR3 is made up of 15 amino acids. In germline, CDR1 is SGDLS, CDR2 YYNGEE. The junction had 8 bases not matched to a gene; V was cut back by 2 bases and J by 10 bases. The CDR3 DNA is TGTGCCAGCAGCGTCCATACTAGCGGGAGTCTAGAGCAGTTCTTC. Its translation is CASSVHTSGSLEQFF.

There are many counts of this clonotype. The chain links TRBV6-6 to TRBJ2-5, with a weak D call TRBD2 (6 bases). Between the trimmed V and J ends, which lost 2 bases and 5 bases, there was a span of 18 bases. CDR1 MNHNY and CDR2 SVGAGI come from the germline V gene (reference sequence). This CDR3 comprises 16 residues. The CDR3 loop reads CASSYPREAGGETQYF. The CDR3 DNA sequence: TGTGCCAGCAGTTACCCCCGGGAAGCGGGCGGTGAGACCCAGTACTTC.

The chain uses TRBV6-6 and TRBJ2-2; possible D gene TRBD1, 6 bases. The germline V gene has CDR1 MNHNY and CDR2 SVGAGI (reference sequence). The CDR3 runs 16 residues. V was pared by 1 base and J by 6 bases, with 15 bases between. The chain's CDR3 is CASSYLGGTIAGELFF. CDR3 nucleotide sequence: TGTGCCAGCAGTTACTTAGGGGGTACAATCGCCGGGGAGCTGTTTTTT.

This clonotype was observed a handful of times. The rearrangement links TRBV6-2 or TRBV6-3 to TRBJ2-7; TRBD2 matches 10 bases. CDR3 size: 15 residues. Germline V gives CDR1 MNHEY, CDR2 SVGEGT. Trimming cost V 7 bases and J 1 base; bases outside gene matches: 7. This CDR3 is CASTPGLAVSYEQYV. CDR3 DNA sequence: TGTGCCAGCACCCCAGGACTAGCGGTTTCCTACGAGCAGTACGTC.

This clonotype is medium-sized by share. The CDR3 nucleotides are TGTGCCAGCAGCCAACATGCCGGGAATAGCAATCAGCCCCAGCATTTT. It codes for CASSQHAGNSNQPQHF. The chain recombines TRBV7-2 with TRBJ1-5; D is unresolved. This CDR3 has 16 amino acids. Per germline, CDR1 SGHTA and CDR2 FQGNSA. V lost 5 bases and J 0 bases, leaving 14 bases between the germline ends. Complete variable domain (other parts from reference TRBV7-2 and TRBJ1-5): GAGVSQSPSNKVTEKGKDVELRCDPISGHTALYWYRQSLGQGLEFLIYFQGNSAPDKSGLPSDRFSAERTGGSVSTLTIQRTQQEDSAVYLCASSQHAGNSNQPQHFGDGTRLSIL.

V and J are TRBV9 and TRBJ1-3; D is unresolved. The length of the CDR3 is 15 residues. Trimming pared 0 bases from V and 2 bases from J, leaving 9 bases between. Germline lookup yields CDR1 SGDLS and CDR2 YYNGEE. CDR3: CASSVDVGPGNTIYF. In nucleotides, the CDR3 is TGTGCCAGCAGCGTAGATGTAGGTCCTGGAAACACCATATATTTT.

This chain connects TRBV4-3 to TRBJ2-7; the D is unclear. Germline V gene sequence: CDR1 LGHNA, CDR2 YSLEER. Deletions cut 1 base from V and 6 bases from J, with 10 bases between. CDR3 length: 13 amino acids. CDR3 loop: CASSQAVASEQYF. The CDR3 coding sequence is TGCGCCAGCAGCCAAGCAGTAGCTAGCGAGCAGTACTTC.

The sample holds many counts of this clonotype. The chain joins TRBV29-1 to TRBJ1-2; D is unclear. Trimming cost V 0 bases and J 4 bases, with 6 bases left between them. Germline V gives CDR1 SQVTM, CDR2 ANQGSEA. The CDR3 length is 12 residues. The CDR3 reads CSVEDLSYGYTF. The CDR3 region has the DNA TGCAGCGTTGAAGACCTCTCCTATGGCTACACCTTC.

This clonotype was seen ten or more times. This chain links TRBV7-2 with TRBJ1-1, with D hard to call. Germline V gene sequence: CDR1 SGHTA, CDR2 FQGNSA. V lost 2 bases and J 2 bases, leaving 9 bases between the germline ends. The CDR3 length is 14 residues. The CDR3 is CASSLYSRNTEAFF. CDR3 in DNA: TGTGCCAGCAGCTTATACAGCCGTAACACTGAAGCTTTCTTT.

This clonotype was recorded a few times. The CDR3 spells CASSSTGGYEQYV. The CDR3, as DNA: TGTGCCAGCAGCTCTACTGGTGGGTACGAGCAGTACGTC. This chain joins TRBV12-3 or TRBV12-4 and TRBJ2-7; D remains ambiguous. V lost 6 bases and J 4 bases, leaving 13 bases between the germline ends. The CDR3 contains 13 residues.

The rearrangement uses TRBV19 and TRBJ1-1; 7 bases line up with TRBD1. The CDR3 has 15 amino acids. Germline V lookup: CDR1 LNHDA, CDR2 SQIVND (reference sequence). Losses at the gene ends were 9 bases for V and 2 bases for J; bases not matched to a gene: 12. The CDR3 loop is CASRNGGQTNTEAFF. The CDR3 coding sequence is TGTGCCAGCCGAAATGGGGGACAGACCAACACTGAAGCTTTCTTT.

The chain joins TRBV20-1 to TRBJ1-1, with D perhaps TRBD1 (5 bases). CDR1 DFQATT and CDR2 SNEGSKA come from the germline V gene (reference sequence). The CDR3 is made up of 11 amino acids. CDR3: CLVDSGTEAFF. The CDR3 DNA is TGCCTCGTCGACAGCGGCACTGAAGCTTTCTTT.

This clonotype has just a few counts. The chain employs TRBV29-1 and TRBJ1-4; 9 bases match TRBD1. Trimming cost V 3 bases and J 6 bases; bases outside gene matches: 8. Germline CDR1 SQVTM, CDR2 ANQGSEA. CDR3 length equals 15 residues. The CDR3 loop reads CSVDWTGDLDEKLFF. DNA for the CDR3: TGCAGCGTTGACTGGACAGGGGACTTGGATGAAAAACTGTTTTTT.